The rows below give T cell receptor beta chains drawn from one sample of a study of beta chain features in type 1 diabetes. Clones were sequenced by immunoSEQ multiplex PCR, and TCRdb holds only the in-frame ones, with some missing. This sample has around 400,000 clones, with around 12% found just once. Specimen: naive CD4+ T cells from blood. These receptors were taken from a man between 18 and 35 years old in good health. Each CDR3 is given with its conserved first and last residue. Each record gives: V gene, D gene, J gene, clone size, CDR3 DNA, CDR3 protein. D genes are given only for firm matches. The size of a clone is reported for some rows only, either as once, few or many, or as a class for expanded clones.

V gene: TRBV6-5; D gene: -; J gene: TRBJ1-5; clone size: few; CDR3 DNA: TGTGCCAGCAGTTACTCCTCCAGGATAGGACAGCCCCAGCATTTT; CDR3 protein: CASSYSSRIGQPQHF
V gene: TRBV7-2; D gene: TRBD1; J gene: TRBJ1-1; clone size: few; CDR3 DNA: TGTGCCAGCAGCTCGACAGGGTTCACTGAAGCTTTCTTT; CDR3 protein: CASSSTGFTEAFF
V gene: TRBV28; D gene: TRBD2; J gene: TRBJ2-7; clone size: -; CDR3 DNA: TGTGCCAGCAGTTTGACTAGCGGGAGCCGCGAGCAGTACTTC; CDR3 protein: CASSLTSGSREQYF
V gene: TRBV6-6; D gene: TRBD1; J gene: TRBJ1-4; clone size: -; CDR3 DNA: TGTGCCAGCAGTCCGGGGACAGCAGCTAATGAAAAACTGTTTTTT; CDR3 protein: CASSPGTAANEKLFF
V gene: TRBV6-5; D gene: -; J gene: TRBJ1-1; clone size: -; CDR3 DNA: TGTGCCAGCAGCCCCCTCAGACAGCATGAAGCTTTCTTT; CDR3 protein: CASSPLRQHEAFF
V gene: TRBV13; D gene: TRBD1; J gene: TRBJ2-3; clone size: few; CDR3 DNA: TGTGCCAGCAGCCCTCGGACAGGCGTCACAGATACGCAGTATTTT; CDR3 protein: CASSPRTGVTDTQYF
V gene: TRBV30; D gene: TRBD1; J gene: TRBJ2-7; clone size: few; CDR3 DNA: TGTGCCTGGAGTGGGGCAGGGGGAACCTACGAGCAGTACTTC; CDR3 protein: CAWSGAGGTYEQYF
V gene: TRBV20-1; D gene: -; J gene: TRBJ2-7; clone size: few; CDR3 DNA: TGCAGTGCTAGGCGGGTCGACGAGCAGTACTTC; CDR3 protein: CSARRVDEQYF
V gene: TRBV10-3; D gene: TRBD1; J gene: TRBJ1-6; clone size: -; CDR3 DNA: TGTGCCATCAGTGGGGTCAGACAGGGGAATTCACCCCTCCACTTT; CDR3 protein: CAISGVRQGNSPLHF
V gene: TRBV7-9; D gene: -; J gene: TRBJ2-7; clone size: few; CDR3 DNA: TGTGCCAGCAGCTCCCCGATGAGCTCCTACGAGCAGTACTTC; CDR3 protein: CASSSPMSSYEQYF
V gene: TRBV2; D gene: -; J gene: TRBJ1-5; clone size: few; CDR3 DNA: TGTGCCAGCAGTGAGCGGACAGAAATCTATAGCAATCAGCCCCAGCATTTT; CDR3 protein: CASSERTEIYSNQPQHF
V gene: TRBV19; D gene: -; J gene: TRBJ1-5; clone size: once; CDR3 DNA: TGTGCCAGTAGCCAGTCATGGGGGGGCAATCAGCCCCAGCATTTT; CDR3 protein: CASSQSWGGNQPQHF
V gene: TRBV7-3; D gene: -; J gene: TRBJ1-2; clone size: few; CDR3 DNA: TGTGCCAGCAGCCCACACCAGGGTTCTATGGGCTACACCTTC; CDR3 protein: CASSPHQGSMGYTF
V gene: TRBV28; D gene: TRBD1; J gene: TRBJ1-5; clone size: few; CDR3 DNA: TGTGCCAGCATAGGGGGCCCGCATCAGCCCCAGCATTTT; CDR3 protein: CASIGGPHQPQHF
V gene: TRBV28; D gene: TRBD1; J gene: TRBJ1-2; clone size: -; CDR3 DNA: TGTGCCAGCAGTTCAACAGGGGGATCCGGCTACACCTTC; CDR3 protein: CASSSTGGSGYTF
V gene: TRBV27; D gene: -; J gene: TRBJ2-3; clone size: few; CDR3 DNA: TGTGCCAGCAGTGCGCAGGGAACAGATACGCAGTATTTT; CDR3 protein: CASSAQGTDTQYF
V gene: TRBV5-1; D gene: TRBD1; J gene: TRBJ1-3; clone size: few; CDR3 DNA: TGCGCCAGCAGCTCGGACAGGGGAAACACCATATATTTT; CDR3 protein: CASSSDRGNTIYF
V gene: TRBV28; D gene: TRBD1; J gene: TRBJ2-7; clone size: few; CDR3 DNA: TGTGCCAGCAGTTCCCCCGGGACAGGGTCCGGCGAGCAGTACTTC; CDR3 protein: CASSSPGTGSGEQYF
V gene: TRBV30; D gene: TRBD1; J gene: TRBJ1-2; clone size: few; CDR3 DNA: TGTGCCTGGACAGGGGGGCAATCGGGCTACACCTTC; CDR3 protein: CAWTGGQSGYTF
V gene: TRBV5-6; D gene: TRBD2; J gene: TRBJ2-1; clone size: -; CDR3 DNA: TGTGCCAGCAGCTTGGGTAGCGGGAGGGGAAATGAGCAGTTCTTC; CDR3 protein: CASSLGSGRGNEQFF
V gene: TRBV18; D gene: TRBD1; J gene: TRBJ1-5; clone size: -; CDR3 DNA: TGTGCCAGCTCGCCGGCACAGGGGGGCAATCAGCCCCAGCATTTT; CDR3 protein: CASSPAQGGNQPQHF
V gene: TRBV7-6; D gene: -; J gene: TRBJ1-5; clone size: -; CDR3 DNA: TGTGCCAGCAGCTCCGCCGGGGGGTTATATCAGCCCCAGCATTTT; CDR3 protein: CASSSAGGLYQPQHF
V gene: TRBV6-6; D gene: -; J gene: TRBJ1-2; clone size: few; CDR3 DNA: TGTGCCAGCAGCCGAGACAGGAACTATGGCTACACCTTC; CDR3 protein: CASSRDRNYGYTF
V gene: TRBV5-1; D gene: -; J gene: TRBJ1-6; clone size: few; CDR3 DNA: TGCGCCAGCAGCTTTGGTCGGCAGGTGAATTCACCCCTCCACTTT; CDR3 protein: CASSFGRQVNSPLHF
V gene: TRBV19; D gene: -; J gene: TRBJ1-5; clone size: -; CDR3 DNA: TGTGCCAGTGTCAGGGTCGGCAATCAGCCCCAGCATTTT; CDR3 protein: CASVRVGNQPQHF
V gene: TRBV12-2; D gene: -; J gene: TRBJ2-7; clone size: -; CDR3 DNA: TGTGCAAGTCGTAGGACTAGCGGACTTTCCTACGAGCAGTACTTC; CDR3 protein: CASRRTSGLSYEQYF
V gene: TRBV19; D gene: -; J gene: TRBJ2-3; clone size: few; CDR3 DNA: TGTGCCAGTAGTATTGGGCCGGCGGGGGATACGCAGTATTTT; CDR3 protein: CASSIGPAGDTQYF
V gene: TRBV4-2; D gene: -; J gene: TRBJ2-2; clone size: -; CDR3 DNA: TGTGCCAGCAGTCTGGAGGGGTCTAACGGGGAGCTGTTTTTT; CDR3 protein: CASSLEGSNGELFF
V gene: TRBV14; D gene: -; J gene: TRBJ1-2; clone size: -; CDR3 DNA: TGTGCCAGCAGCCAAGGTGAACTCTATGGCTACACCTTC; CDR3 protein: CASSQGELYGYTF
V gene: TRBV5-1; D gene: TRBD2; J gene: TRBJ2-1; clone size: -; CDR3 DNA: TGCGCCAGCAGCCTCCTTGCGCGGGGGGGACTGCAGTTCTTC; CDR3 protein: CASSLLARGGLQFF
V gene: TRBV7-2; D gene: -; J gene: TRBJ2-7; clone size: few; CDR3 DNA: TGTGCCAGCAGCTCAGCGCCATACAGGTCGACCGAGCAGTACTTC; CDR3 protein: CASSSAPYRSTEQYF
V gene: TRBV5-1; D gene: TRBD2; J gene: TRBJ2-5; clone size: few; CDR3 DNA: TGCGCCAGCAGCTTCGGACTAGCGGGCGCCCGGGAGACCCAGTACTTC; CDR3 protein: CASSFGLAGARETQYF
V gene: TRBV9; D gene: -; J gene: TRBJ2-3; clone size: few; CDR3 DNA: TGTGCCAGCAGCGTAGGTCAGGGGATTGGCACAGATACGCAGTATTTT; CDR3 protein: CASSVGQGIGTDTQYF
V gene: TRBV7-9; D gene: TRBD2; J gene: TRBJ2-4; clone size: -; CDR3 DNA: TGTGCCAGCAGCTCCTATGCGGGAGCCGCAAACATTCAGTACTTC; CDR3 protein: CASSSYAGAANIQYF
V gene: TRBV7-2; D gene: TRBD1; J gene: TRBJ1-2; clone size: once; CDR3 DNA: TGTGCCAGCAGCCCACAGGGGACCAGGGACTATGGCTACACCTTC; CDR3 protein: CASSPQGTRDYGYTF
V gene: TRBV7-2; D gene: TRBD1; J gene: TRBJ2-7; clone size: -; CDR3 DNA: TGTGCCAGCAGCTTAGAGGGGACAGGGTTTCCCGAGCAGTACTTC; CDR3 protein: CASSLEGTGFPEQYF
V gene: TRBV7-2; D gene: -; J gene: TRBJ2-3; clone size: -; CDR3 DNA: TGTGCCAGCAGCTTTGGCGCAGGGACAGATACGCAGTATTTT; CDR3 protein: CASSFGAGTDTQYF
V gene: TRBV2; D gene: TRBD1; J gene: TRBJ1-6; clone size: -; CDR3 DNA: TGTGCCAGCAAGGGGACAGGGGGCTCACCCCTCCACTTT; CDR3 protein: CASKGTGGSPLHF
V gene: TRBV2; D gene: -; J gene: TRBJ1-2; clone size: -; CDR3 DNA: TGTGCCAGCAGGGAGACGGTCTCTGAGGCTGGCTACACCTTC; CDR3 protein: CASRETVSEAGYTF
V gene: TRBV30; D gene: -; J gene: TRBJ1-6; clone size: -; CDR3 DNA: TGTGCCTGGAGGGCGGTTACGGCTAGCGCCCTCCACTTT; CDR3 protein: CAWRAVTASALHF
V gene: TRBV5-1; D gene: TRBD1; J gene: TRBJ2-7; clone size: -; CDR3 DNA: TGCGCCAGCAGTCCGGACAGGGTTAACAGCGACGAGCAGTACTTC; CDR3 protein: CASSPDRVNSDEQYF
V gene: TRBV5-8; D gene: -; J gene: TRBJ2-7; clone size: few; CDR3 DNA: TGTGCCAGCAGCTTGTATCTAGGACTGCTGGGGGAGCAGTACTTC; CDR3 protein: CASSLYLGLLGEQYF
V gene: TRBV27; D gene: TRBD2; J gene: TRBJ2-7; clone size: few; CDR3 DNA: TGTGCCAGCAGTTTAGGAGTAGCGGGGGTATACGAGCAGTACTTC; CDR3 protein: CASSLGVAGVYEQYF
V gene: TRBV10-3; D gene: -; J gene: TRBJ1-4; clone size: -; CDR3 DNA: TGTGCCAGTACAGGGACGTTCGATGAAAAACTGTTTTTT; CDR3 protein: CASTGTFDEKLFF
V gene: TRBV28; D gene: TRBD2; J gene: TRBJ2-7; clone size: few; CDR3 DNA: TGTGCCAGCAGGCTAGCGGGGACCTCCTACGAGCAGTACTTC; CDR3 protein: CASRLAGTSYEQYF
V gene: TRBV7-2; D gene: -; J gene: TRBJ1-5; clone size: -; CDR3 DNA: TGTGCCAGCAGCTTAGATCGGGGGGGCAATCAGCCCCAGCATTTT; CDR3 protein: CASSLDRGGNQPQHF
V gene: TRBV18; D gene: -; J gene: TRBJ2-5; clone size: -; CDR3 DNA: TGTGCCAGCTCACCAGGCAGGGGACAAGAGACCCAGTACTTC; CDR3 protein: CASSPGRGQETQYF
V gene: TRBV11-1; D gene: -; J gene: TRBJ1-1; clone size: once; CDR3 DNA: TGTGCCAGCAGCACCCGGGGAGGGGAAGGCACTGAAGCTTTCTTT; CDR3 protein: CASSTRGGEGTEAFF
V gene: TRBV19; D gene: -; J gene: TRBJ2-1; clone size: few; CDR3 DNA: TGTGCCAGTAGCCAATGGGGGCCACAGGTTCGGGAGCAGTTCTTC; CDR3 protein: CASSQWGPQVREQFF